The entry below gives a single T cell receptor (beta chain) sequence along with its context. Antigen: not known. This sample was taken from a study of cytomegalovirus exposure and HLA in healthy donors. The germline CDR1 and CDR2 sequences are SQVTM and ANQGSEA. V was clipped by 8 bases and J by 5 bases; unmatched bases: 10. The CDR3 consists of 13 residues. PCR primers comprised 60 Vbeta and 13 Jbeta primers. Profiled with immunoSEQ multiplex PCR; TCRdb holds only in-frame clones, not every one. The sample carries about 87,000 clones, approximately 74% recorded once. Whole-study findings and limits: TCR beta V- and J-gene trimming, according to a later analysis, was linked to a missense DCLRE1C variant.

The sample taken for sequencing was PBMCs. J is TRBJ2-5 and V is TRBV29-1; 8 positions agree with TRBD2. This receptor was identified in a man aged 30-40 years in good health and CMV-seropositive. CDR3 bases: TGCAGCCTGACAACTAGCGGCCAGGAGACCCAGTACTTC. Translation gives CSLTTSGQETQYF.